These T cell receptor beta chains were read from a single sample in a study of identical twins. TCRdb reprocessed the 5' RACE reads with MiXCR, giving one entry per CDR3 protein. The table has some 200,000 distinct CDR3 sequences, about 7.5% seen once. These same data were also listed under a study on yellow fever vaccine responses in identical twins.

The sequenced sample was memory (CD45RO+) T cells sorted from blood. Source of these receptors: a woman between 18 and 29 years old in good health. CDR3s include the opening cysteine and the closing phenylalanine or tryptophan. D genes are given only for firm matches. Only some rows state a clone size, as once, few, many or a class for expanded clones.

>-|few|TRBV15|TRBJ2-7
CATSSEYRVEQYF
TGTGCCACCAGCAGTGAATACAGGGTCGAGCAGTACTTC
>-|many|TRBV2|TRBJ2-1
CASSVNEQFF
TGTGCCAGCAGTGTCAATGAGCAGTTCTTC
>TRBD2|few|TRBV10-3|TRBJ2-3
CAISRGLAGGPSGTDTQYF
TGTGCCATCTCCCGGGGACTAGCGGGAGGGCCATCAGGTACAGATACGCAGTATTTT
>TRBD1|many|TRBV12-3/TRBV12-4|TRBJ2-2
CASNQQGPPNTGELFF
TGTGCCAGCAATCAACAGGGGCCACCGAACACCGGGGAGCTGTTTTTT
>-|few|TRBV27|TRBJ2-7
CASSLSWPGEQYF
TGTGCCAGCAGTTTATCGTGGCCGGGGGAGCAGTACTTC
>TRBD1|-|TRBV12-3/TRBV12-4|TRBJ2-1
CASSRGTEQYNEQFF
TGTGCCAGCAGCCGTGGGACAGAGCAGTACAATGAGCAGTTCTTC
>-|-|TRBV29-1|TRBJ2-7
CSALGNSYEQYF
TGCAGCGCCCTGGGCAACTCCTACGAGCAGTACTTC
>-|many|TRBV29-1|TRBJ2-1
CSVDSGSSYNEQFF
TGCAGCGTTGATAGCGGTAGCTCCTACAATGAGCAGTTCTTC
>-|-|TRBV6-1|TRBJ2-5
CASSRDWMGLEYF
TGTGCCAGCTCCCGGGACTGGATGGGCCTTGAGTACTTC
>-|once|TRBV2|TRBJ2-7
CASSEQLIAYEQYF
TGTGCCAGCAGTGAACAACTGATTGCCTACGAGCAGTACTTC
>TRBD1|-|TRBV7-8|TRBJ2-3
CASSLSGTGPTDTQYF
TGTGCCAGCAGCCTCTCCGGGACAGGGCCCACAGATACGCAGTATTTT
>-|many|TRBV5-1|TRBJ2-7
CASSSTVPPTEQYF
TGCGCCAGCAGCTCGACTGTACCCCCCACGGAGCAGTACTTC
>-|few|TRBV10-1|TRBJ2-7
CASPTTYEQYF
TGCGCCAGTCCTACTACTTACGAGCAGTACTTC
>-|-|TRBV7-3|TRBJ2-3
CASSLVGVSEVDTQYF
TGTGCCAGCAGCTTAGTAGGGGTTAGCGAGGTCGATACGCAGTATTTT
>TRBD1|many|TRBV5-6|TRBJ2-6
CASSLPGQGTSGANVLTF
TGTGCCAGCAGCTTGCCGGGACAGGGGACCTCTGGGGCCAACGTCCTGACTTTC
>-|few|TRBV4-2|TRBJ2-3
CASSQVLDTQYF
TGTGCCAGCAGCCAAGTGTTGGATACGCAGTATTTT
>-|many|TRBV4-3|TRBJ1-2
CASSQGAGVDYGYTF
TGCGCCAGCAGCCAAGGGGCCGGGGTGGACTATGGCTACACCTTC
>TRBD2|many|TRBV7-2|TRBJ2-7
CASSRSGTNAYEQYF
TGTGCCAGCAGCCGTTCCGGGACTAACGCCTACGAGCAGTACTTC
>-|-|TRBV12-3/TRBV12-4|TRBJ2-1
CASGRTADSYNEQFF
TGTGCCAGCGGCAGGACTGCCGACTCCTACAATGAGCAGTTCTTC
>TRBD2|many|TRBV7-9|TRBJ2-7
CASGRENYEQYF
TGTGCCAGCGGGCGGGAGAACTACGAGCAGTACTTC
>TRBD2|many|TRBV5-1|TRBJ2-3
CASSLSSGGSTDTQYF
TGCGCCAGCAGCTTATCTAGCGGGGGAAGCACAGATACGCAGTATTTT
>-|-|TRBV6-1|TRBJ2-7
CASSVTPGSEQYF
TGTGCCAGCAGTGTAACCCCGGGATCGGAGCAGTACTTC
>-|-|TRBV10-3|TRBJ2-4
CDIRALAKNIQYF
TGTGACATCAGGGCGCTAGCCAAAAACATTCAGTACTTC
>-|many|TRBV12-3/TRBV12-4|TRBJ2-5
CASSFGGPETQYF
TGTGCCAGCAGTTTCGGGGGGCCAGAGACCCAGTACTTC
>TRBD2|few|TRBV5-1|TRBJ2-1
CASSGGLVGYNEQFF
TGCGCCAGCAGCGGGGGACTAGTAGGCTACAATGAGCAGTTCTTC
>-|-|TRBV9|TRBJ2-7
CASSARSSTQYEQYF
TGTGCCAGCAGCGCCCGGAGTAGCACCCAGTACGAGCAGTACTTC
>TRBD1|-|TRBV19|TRBJ1-5
CASSMGDRGRIRHQPQHF
TGTGCCAGTAGTATGGGGGACAGGGGGCGCATAAGGCATCAGCCCCAGCATTTT
>-|-|TRBV19|TRBJ2-1
CASSIEAGIREQFF
TGTGCCAGTAGTATAGAGGCAGGGATCAGGGAGCAGTTCTTC
>TRBD1|many|TRBV4-2|TRBJ2-7
CASSFQGTGEGEQYF
TGTGCCAGCAGCTTTCAGGGTACAGGGGAAGGCGAGCAGTACTTC
>-|few|TRBV28|TRBJ1-5
CASSSPGSYSNQPQHF
TGTGCCAGCAGTTCACCTGGGAGCTATAGCAATCAGCCCCAGCATTTT
>TRBD2|-|TRBV5-1|TRBJ2-5
CASSPGTSGGETQYF
TGCGCCAGCAGCCCTGGGACTAGCGGAGGGGAGACCCAGTACTTC
>-|many|TRBV5-1|TRBJ2-7
CASSQRTTGSYEQYF
TGCGCCAGCAGCCAGAGGACTACCGGGTCCTACGAGCAGTACTTC
>TRBD1|-|TRBV7-2|TRBJ2-5
CASSLYRGGETQYF
TGTGCCAGCAGCTTATACAGGGGTGGGGAGACCCAGTACTTC
>-|many|TRBV7-8|TRBJ2-3
CASSFPDKGWADTQYF
TGTGCCAGCAGCTTCCCAGACAAGGGATGGGCAGATACGCAGTATTTT
>-|many|TRBV7-2|TRBJ2-3
CASSLEAVSTDTQYF
TGTGCCAGCAGCTTAGAAGCGGTTAGCACAGATACGCAGTATTTT
>-|many|TRBV4-1|TRBJ2-2
CASSHGGWGTGELFF
TGCGCCAGCAGCCATGGGGGATGGGGCACCGGGGAGCTGTTTTTT
>TRBD1|many|TRBV20-1|TRBJ1-4
CSARSAGGYEKLFF
TGCAGTGCTAGGTCGGCAGGGGGCTATGAAAAACTGTTTTTT
>TRBD2|few|TRBV24-1|TRBJ2-3
CATSLLAGGTDTQYF
TGTGCCACCAGTCTATTAGCGGGGGGAACAGATACGCAGTATTTT
>-|-|TRBV6-5|TRBJ2-2
CASSQNPGELFF
TGTGCCAGCAGTCAGAATCCCGGGGAGCTGTTTTTT
>-|few|TRBV27|TRBJ2-5
CARPAGGEETQYF
TGTGCCAGACCGGCGGGCGGGGAAGAGACCCAGTACTTC
>-|few|TRBV28|TRBJ2-5
CAILPRGDETQYF
TGTGCCATCTTACCGAGGGGTGACGAGACCCAGTACTTC
>TRBD1|few|TRBV7-3|TRBJ2-5
CASSLMGQGEETQYF
TGTGCCAGCAGCTTAATGGGACAGGGAGAGGAGACCCAGTACTTC